The 15 T cell receptor beta chains listed next were all sequenced from one sample in a study of identical twins. One entry per CDR3 protein results from TCRdb running MiXCR on the 5' RACE reads. Found here are 500,000 to 600,000 distinct CDR3 sequences, approximately 22% of them singletons; the top ten hold around 0.91%. This sample was also put to use in a study of T cells expressing NK-cell markers.

The sequenced sample consisted of CD4+ T cells sorted from blood. The source of these receptors is a woman aged 18-30 years in good health.

This sequence joins TRBV10-3 and TRBJ2-7; D ambiguous. Germline V gene data show CDR1 as ENHRY and CDR2 as SYGVKD. CDR3 length: 14 amino acids. Trimming removed 4 bases from V and 2 bases from J, with 12 bases in between. CDR3 protein: CAISAGLLTYEQYF. Here the CDR3 DNA reads TGTGCCATCAGTGCCGGGTTATTAACCTACGAGCAGTACTTC.

This rearrangement joins TRBV11-2 to TRBJ2-1, with D perhaps TRBD2 (5 bases). The ends were cut back, 1 base at V and 5 bases at J, with 15 bases in the middle. CDR1 is SGHAT, CDR2 FQNNGV, per germline. The CDR3 is 16 residues long. In DNA, the CDR3 is TGTGCCAGCAGCTTAGCCCAGCGGTCAGTTAACAATGAGCAGTTCTTC. It translates to CASSLAQRSVNNEQFF.

The table lists this clonotype with a few counts. V is TRBV20-1 and J is TRBJ2-7, with 13 nucleotides matching TRBD2. This CDR3 has 14 residues. V dropped 1 base and J dropped 5; count of bases not matched to a gene: 2. CDR1 DFQATT and CDR2 SNEGSKA come from the germline V gene (reference sequence). The CDR3 spells CSARGTSGRNEQYF. CDR3 nucleotide sequence: TGCAGTGCTAGAGGGACTAGCGGGAGAAACGAGCAGTACTTC.

This clonotype was seen a handful of times. The chain joins TRBV10-3 to TRBJ1-1; D unclear. Germline V gives CDR1 ENHRY, CDR2 SYGVKD. The length of the CDR3 is 13 residues. V lost 4 bases and J 1 base, leaving 7 bases between the germline ends. The CDR3: CAISVTQNTEAFF. In DNA form, the CDR3 reads TGTGCCATCAGTGTCACACAGAACACTGAAGCTTTCTTT.

This clonotype was recorded a few times. The J gene is TRBJ1-5, the V gene TRBV20-1; maybe TRBD1 (5 bases). Germline assignment: CDR1 DFQATT and CDR2 SNEGSKA (reference sequence). The CDR3 is 13 residues long. The V end was cut by 5 bases, the J end by 6 bases, with 14 bases between. The CDR3 spells CSAQGRGAQPQHF. CDR3 DNA sequence: TGCAGTGCTCAGGGAAGAGGGGCTCAGCCCCAGCATTTT.

This clonotype was seen a few times. The rearrangement uses TRBV4-1 and TRBJ2-2; possibly TRBD2 for D (5 bases). The CDR3 has 15 amino acids. The V and J ends lost 1 base and 5 bases respectively, with 11 bases between them. Germline V gene sequence: CDR1 MGHRA, CDR2 YSYEKL. CDR3 DNA sequence: TGCGCCAGCAGCCAAGTAGCGAAATATACCGGGGAGCTGTTTTTT. Its protein is CASSQVAKYTGELFF.

The chain couples TRBV27 to TRBJ2-5; TRBD2 matches 9 bases. V shed 6 bases, J shed 6 bases, and the junction held 8 bases outside the gene matches. Germline assignment: CDR1 MNHEY and CDR2 SMNVEV (reference sequence). The CDR3 consists of 14 residues. In DNA form, the CDR3 reads TGTGCCAGCAGAACCGGCGGGGGGGTAAAGACCCAGTACTTC. This gives the protein CASRTGGGVKTQYF.

This clonotype turned up a few times. The chain employs TRBV5-1 and TRBJ2-5; D is possibly TRBD2 (6 bases). The V and J ends lost 0 bases and 2 bases respectively, with 14 bases between them. Germline V CDR1 and CDR2: SGHRS, YFSETQ. The CDR3 length is 16 residues. The chain's CDR3 is CASSLGITGAQETQYF. The CDR3 DNA reads as TGCGCCAGCAGCTTGGGTATCACGGGAGCTCAAGAGACCCAGTACTTC. The variable domain in full, completed from reference TRBV5-1 and TRBJ2-5, reads KAGVTQTPRYLIKTRGQQVTLSCSPISGHRSVSWYQQTPGQGLQFLFEYFSETQRNKGNFPGRFSGRQFSNSRSEMNVSTLELGDSALYLCASSLGITGAQETQYFGPGTRLLVL.

This clonotype was counted a few times. V is TRBV29-1 and J is TRBJ2-5, with a weak D call TRBD1 (6 bases). This CDR3 is 12 amino acids long. V was shortened by 7 bases and J by 5 bases, with 14 bases between the two germline ends. Germline-derived CDR1 and CDR2 are SQVTM and ANQGSEA. CDR3 loop: CSGRRGDETQYF. CDR3 sequence (DNA): TGCAGCGGCCGCAGGGGTGATGAGACCCAGTACTTC.

The chain carries TRBV20-1 and TRBJ2-7; 10 bases match TRBD2. The CDR3 runs to 13 residues. Germline V gene lookup returns CDR1 DFQATT and CDR2 SNEGSKA (reference sequence). The V gene end was trimmed by 6 bases and the J gene end by 4 bases; junction bases not matched to a gene: 6. The CDR3 nucleotides read TGCAGTGCCAGTAGCGGGAGGATATACGAGCAGTACTTC. Protein: CSASSGRIYEQYF.

The chain links TRBV7-6 to TRBJ2-7; D possibly corresponds to TRBD2 (7 bases). Per the germline V gene, CDR1 is SGHVS and CDR2 is FNYEAQ. The CDR3 sequence is 15 residues long. V dropped 5 bases and J dropped 4 bases, with 18 bases sitting between them. CDR3: CASSRGGSGTYEQYF. The CDR3, as DNA: TGTGCCAGCAGCAGGGGGGGTAGCGGAACTTACGAGCAGTACTTC.

This chain links TRBV4-3 with TRBJ1-1; no reliable D call. The ends were cut back, 0 bases at V and 5 bases at J, with 7 bases in the middle. Looked up from germline, CDR1 is LGHNA and CDR2 is YSLEER. This CDR3 is 13 amino acids long. The CDR3 nucleotides read TGCGCCAGCAGCCAAGAGTTCGCGACTGAAGCTTTCTTT. This codes for CASSQEFATEAFF.

The gene calls are TRBV12-3 or TRBV12-4 and TRBJ2-2; 12 nucleotides agree with TRBD2. CDR3 length: 18 amino acids. Trimming took 3 bases from V and 5 from J; bases not matched to a gene: 10. CDR3 amino acids: CASSLQARLAGDTGELFF. The CDR3 coding sequence is TGTGCCAGCAGTTTGCAGGCCCGACTAGCGGGGGATACCGGGGAGCTGTTTTTT.

This clonotype was picked up many times. The chain combines TRBV20-1 with TRBJ2-5, with TRBD2 matching over 11 bases. Germline values: CDR1 DFQATT, CDR2 SNEGSKA (reference sequence). CDR3 length: 15 amino acids. The V segment lost 5 bases and the J segment 4 bases; nucleotides outside the gene matches: 9. CDR3 DNA: TGCAGTGCTGAACGCTTAGCGGGAGGGTCAGAGACCCAGTACTTC. Residues: CSAERLAGGSETQYF.

This clonotype appeared many times. The CDR3 is CASRIPGTGESSEAFF. As DNA, the CDR3 is TGTGCCAGCAGGATTCCCGGGACAGGGGAAAGTAGTGAAGCTTTCTTT. The genes are TRBV12-3 or TRBV12-4 and TRBJ1-1; the match to TRBD1 covers 10 bases. After removal of 6 bases from V and 7 bases from J, the junction contained 14 bases not matched to a gene. The CDR3 totals 16 residues.